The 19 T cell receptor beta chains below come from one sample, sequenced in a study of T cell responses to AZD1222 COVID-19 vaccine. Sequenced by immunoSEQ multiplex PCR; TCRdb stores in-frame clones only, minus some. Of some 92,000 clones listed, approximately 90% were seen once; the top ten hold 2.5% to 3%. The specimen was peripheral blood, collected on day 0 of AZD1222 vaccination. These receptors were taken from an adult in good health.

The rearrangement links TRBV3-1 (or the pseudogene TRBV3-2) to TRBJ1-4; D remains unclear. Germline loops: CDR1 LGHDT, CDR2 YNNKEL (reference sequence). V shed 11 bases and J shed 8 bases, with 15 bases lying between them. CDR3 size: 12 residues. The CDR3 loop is CAASGGMEKLFF. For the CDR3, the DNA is TGTGCCGCCAGCGGTGGGATGGAAAAACTGTTTTTT.

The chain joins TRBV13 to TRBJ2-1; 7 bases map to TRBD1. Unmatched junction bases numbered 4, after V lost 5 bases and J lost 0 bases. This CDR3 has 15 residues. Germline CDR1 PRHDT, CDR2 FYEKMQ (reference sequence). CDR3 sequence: CASSINRGSYNEQFF. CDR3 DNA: TGTGCCAGCAGCATAAACAGGGGCTCCTACAATGAGCAGTTCTTC.

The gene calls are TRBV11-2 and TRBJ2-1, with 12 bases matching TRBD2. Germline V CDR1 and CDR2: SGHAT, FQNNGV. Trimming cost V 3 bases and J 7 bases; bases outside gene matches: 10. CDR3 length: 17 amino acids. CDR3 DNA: TGTGCCAGCAGCTTCGATACGACTAGCGGGAGAAGGAATGAGCAGTTCTTC. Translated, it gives CASSFDTTSGRRNEQFF.

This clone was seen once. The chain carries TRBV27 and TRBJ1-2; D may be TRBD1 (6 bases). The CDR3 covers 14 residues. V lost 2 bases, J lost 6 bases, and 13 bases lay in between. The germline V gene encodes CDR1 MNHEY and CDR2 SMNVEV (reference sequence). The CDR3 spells CASSLGGGGDGYTF. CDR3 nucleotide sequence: TGTGCCAGCAGTTTAGGGGGGGGCGGGGATGGCTACACCTTC.

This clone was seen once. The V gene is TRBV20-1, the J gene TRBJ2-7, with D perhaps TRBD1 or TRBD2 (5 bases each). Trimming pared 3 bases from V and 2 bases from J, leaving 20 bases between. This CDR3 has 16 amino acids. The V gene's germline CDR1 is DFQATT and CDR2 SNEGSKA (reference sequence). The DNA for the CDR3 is TGCAGTGCTAGTGGTCCCGGGCTTCGAGGGGCCTACGAGCAGTACTTC. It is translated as CSASGPGLRGAYEQYF.

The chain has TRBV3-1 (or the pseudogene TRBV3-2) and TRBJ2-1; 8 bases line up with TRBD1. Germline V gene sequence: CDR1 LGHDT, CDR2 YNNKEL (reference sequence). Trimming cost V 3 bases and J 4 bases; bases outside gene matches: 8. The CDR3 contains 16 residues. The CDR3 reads CASSHRGQELYNEQFF. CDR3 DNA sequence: TGTGCCAGCAGCCACAGGGGGCAGGAACTATACAATGAGCAGTTCTTC.

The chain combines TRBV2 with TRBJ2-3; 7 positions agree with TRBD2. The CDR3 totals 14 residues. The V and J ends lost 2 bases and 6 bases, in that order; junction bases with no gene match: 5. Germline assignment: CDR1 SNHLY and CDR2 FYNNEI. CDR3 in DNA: TGTGCCAGCAGTGAATTGGCGGGAGCGGATACGCAGTATTTT. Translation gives CASSELAGADTQYF.

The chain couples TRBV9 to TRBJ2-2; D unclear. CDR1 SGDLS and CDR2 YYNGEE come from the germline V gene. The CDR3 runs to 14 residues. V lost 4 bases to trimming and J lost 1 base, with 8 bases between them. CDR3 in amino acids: CASSPRMNTGELFF. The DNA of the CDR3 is TGTGCCAGCAGCCCCAGGATGAACACCGGGGAGCTGTTTTTT.

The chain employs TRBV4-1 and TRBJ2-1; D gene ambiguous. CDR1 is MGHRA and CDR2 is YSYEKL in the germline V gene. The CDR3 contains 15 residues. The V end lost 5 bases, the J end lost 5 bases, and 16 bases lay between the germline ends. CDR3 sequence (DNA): TGCGCCAGCAGCAAGCGAACTGGGCCGGACAATGAGCAGTTCTTC. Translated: CASSKRTGPDNEQFF.

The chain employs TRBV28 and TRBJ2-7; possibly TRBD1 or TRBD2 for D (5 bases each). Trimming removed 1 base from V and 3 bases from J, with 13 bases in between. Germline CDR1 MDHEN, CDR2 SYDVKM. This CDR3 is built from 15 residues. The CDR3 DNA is TGTGCCAGCAGTTTATTCACCGGGGCGGGCTACGAGCAGTACTTC. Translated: CASSLFTGAGYEQYF.

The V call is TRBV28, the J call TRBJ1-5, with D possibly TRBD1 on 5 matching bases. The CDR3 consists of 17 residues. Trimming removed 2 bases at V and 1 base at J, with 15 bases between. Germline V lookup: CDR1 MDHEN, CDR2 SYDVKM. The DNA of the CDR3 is TGTGCCAGCAGTTTACAGCAGGGACTGGTAAGCAATCAGCCCCAGCATTTT. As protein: CASSLQQGLVSNQPQHF.

Here the CDR3 DNA reads TGTGCCAGCAGCGTAGGTGCGGGGTGGGAATACGAGCAGTACTTC. This translates into CASSVGAGWEYEQYF. The genes are TRBV9 and TRBJ2-7, with a tentative D call TRBD2 (6 bases). The CDR3 has 15 residues. Per the germline V gene, CDR1 is SGDLS and CDR2 is YYNGEE. Trimming stripped 0 bases from V and 4 bases from J, with 14 bases between.

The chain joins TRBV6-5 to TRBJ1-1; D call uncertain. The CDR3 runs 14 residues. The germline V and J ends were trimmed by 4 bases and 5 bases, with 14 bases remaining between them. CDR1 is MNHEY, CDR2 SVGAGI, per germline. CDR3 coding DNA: TGTGCCAGCAGTTCCTCTGAGGGTGGGACTGAAGCTTTCTTT. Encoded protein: CASSSSEGGTEAFF.

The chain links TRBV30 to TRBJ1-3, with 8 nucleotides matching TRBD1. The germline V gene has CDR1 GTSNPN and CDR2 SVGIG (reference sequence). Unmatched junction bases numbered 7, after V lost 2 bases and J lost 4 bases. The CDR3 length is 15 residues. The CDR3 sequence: CAWSHGQGTGNTIYF. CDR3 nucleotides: TGTGCCTGGAGTCATGGACAGGGTACAGGAAACACCATATATTTT.

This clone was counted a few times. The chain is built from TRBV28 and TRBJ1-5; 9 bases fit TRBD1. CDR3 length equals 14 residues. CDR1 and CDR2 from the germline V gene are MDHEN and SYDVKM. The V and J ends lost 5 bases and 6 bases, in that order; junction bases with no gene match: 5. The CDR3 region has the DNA TGTGCCAGCAGTAAACAGGGGGCTGTTCAGCCCCAGCATTTT. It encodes CASSKQGAVQPQHF.

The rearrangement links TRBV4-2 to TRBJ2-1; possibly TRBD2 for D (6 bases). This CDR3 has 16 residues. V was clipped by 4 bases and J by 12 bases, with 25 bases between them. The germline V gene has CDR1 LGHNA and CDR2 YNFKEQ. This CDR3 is CASSPSRGAAQGRQFF. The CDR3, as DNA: TGTGCCAGCAGCCCCTCCCGCGGGGCGGCCCAAGGTCGGCAGTTCTTC.

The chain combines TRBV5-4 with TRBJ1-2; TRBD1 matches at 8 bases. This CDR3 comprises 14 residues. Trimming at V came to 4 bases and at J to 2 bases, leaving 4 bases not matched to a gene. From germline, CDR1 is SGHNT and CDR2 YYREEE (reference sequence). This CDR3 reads CASSIPGGNYGYTF. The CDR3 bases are TGTGCCAGCAGCATACCAGGGGGCAACTATGGCTACACCTTC.

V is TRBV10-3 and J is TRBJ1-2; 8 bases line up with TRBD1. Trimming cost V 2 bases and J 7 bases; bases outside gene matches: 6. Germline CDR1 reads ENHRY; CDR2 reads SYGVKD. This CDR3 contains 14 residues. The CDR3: CAISEGQGYGGYTF. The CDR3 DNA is TGTGCCATCAGTGAGGGACAGGGTTATGGTGGCTACACCTTC.

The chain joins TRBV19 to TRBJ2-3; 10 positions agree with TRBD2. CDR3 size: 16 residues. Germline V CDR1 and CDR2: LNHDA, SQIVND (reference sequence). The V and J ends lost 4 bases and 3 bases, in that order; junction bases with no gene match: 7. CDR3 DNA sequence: TGTGCCAGTAGTAGATCTAGCGGGAGCGGAACAGATACGCAGTATTTT. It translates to CASSRSSGSGTDTQYF.